Below are 11 T cell receptor beta chains sequenced from a single sample in a study of T cell repertoires in cytomegalovirus infection. TCRdb independently ran MiXCR on the reads; one entry per CDR3 protein. The sample has a few hundred thousand distinct CDR3 sequences, 40% seen once. Their cognate antigens are unknown. The sequencing used cultured PBMCs, collected from culture after CMV antigen stimulation. These TCRs come from a human donor in good health (CMV status not recorded). Some clones in this sample may be carry-over from other donors' samples.

V and J are TRBV7-2 and TRBJ2-1; D remains ambiguous. The CDR3 length is 12 residues. CDR1 and CDR2 (germline): SGHTA, FQGNSA. The ends were cut back, 5 bases at V and 8 bases at J, with 10 bases in the middle. CDR3 nucleotide sequence: TGTGCCAGCAGCCAGCCCTGGGATGAGCAGTTCTTC. Encoded protein: CASSQPWDEQFF.

This clonotype has only a few counts. The rearrangement links TRBV7-7 to TRBJ2-1; possible D gene TRBD2, 5 bases. The CDR3 is 13 residues long. The germline V gene encodes CDR1 SSHAT and CDR2 FNYEAQ (reference sequence). Trimming took 5 bases from V and 8 from J, leaving 13 bases between them. The CDR3 DNA sequence: TGTGCCAGCAGCCAAGACTACCAGGATGAGCAGTTCTTC. This gives the protein CASSQDYQDEQFF.

The J gene is TRBJ2-3, the V gene TRBV20-1; D is unclear. CDR3 length equals 16 residues. Germline-derived CDR1 and CDR2 are DFQATT and SNEGSKA (reference sequence). Trimming left V 3 bases short and J 4 bases short, with 20 bases between. The CDR3 here is CSASILVGSPSDTQYF. DNA of the CDR3: TGCAGTGCTAGTATTCTCGTTGGGTCCCCTTCAGATACGCAGTATTTT.

Only a few counts were recorded for this clonotype. V is TRBV7-2 and J is TRBJ2-3, with 8 bases matching TRBD2. Germline CDR1 reads SGHTA; CDR2 reads FQGNSA. There are 16 residues in the CDR3. Losses at the gene ends were 5 bases for V and 5 bases for J; bases not matched to a gene: 12. CDR3 nucleotides: TGTGCCAGCAGCCAACTCGCCCCGGGAGGGGTAGATACGCAGTATTTT. Translation gives CASSQLAPGGVDTQYF. Using reference TRBV7-2 and TRBJ2-3 for the parts outside the CDR3, the full variable domain is GAGVSQSPSNKVTEKGKDVELRCDPISGHTALYWYRQSLGQGLEFLIYFQGNSAPDKSGLPSDRFSAERTGGSVSTLTIQRTQQEDSAVYLCASSQLAPGGVDTQYFGPGTRLTVL.

The chain joins TRBV6-2 or TRBV6-3 to TRBJ2-7; D not certain. The ends were cut back, 6 bases at V and 3 bases at J, with 3 bases in the middle. The CDR3 extends over 10 amino acids. Germline V gene sequence: CDR1 MNHEY, CDR2 SVGEGT. DNA of the CDR3: TGTGCCAGCAGCCACTACGAGCAGTACTTC. It is translated as CASSHYEQYF.

The rearrangement links TRBV5-1 to TRBJ2-2, with TRBD1 as a possible D gene (5 bases). CDR1 and CDR2 (germline): SGHRS, YFSETQ. V shed 0 bases and J shed 4 bases, with 10 bases lying between them. This CDR3 is built from 15 residues. CDR3 amino acids: CASSLGGAFTGELFF. The CDR3 region has the DNA TGCGCCAGCAGCTTGGGGGGCGCGTTCACCGGGGAGCTGTTTTTT. Together with reference TRBV5-1 and TRBJ2-2, the CDR3 gives the full variable domain: KAGVTQTPRYLIKTRGQQVTLSCSPISGHRSVSWYQQTPGQGLQFLFEYFSETQRNKGNFPGRFSGRQFSNSRSEMNVSTLELGDSALYLCASSLGGAFTGELFFGEGSRLTVL.

This clonotype was counted only a few times. The gene calls are TRBV7-9 and TRBJ2-1, with 9 bases aligning to TRBD2. Germline-derived CDR1 and CDR2 are SEHNR and FQNEAQ (reference sequence). J was trimmed by 9 bases and V by 5 bases; bases with no gene match: 11. There are 15 residues in the CDR3. Here the CDR3 DNA reads TGTGCCAGCAGCCACCTAGCGGGGCTCGGGGGTGAGCAGTTCTTC. Translated: CASSHLAGLGGEQFF.

This clonotype has more than one count but fewer than ten. The rearrangement uses TRBV7-6 and TRBJ2-1; 8 nucleotides line up with TRBD2. V trimming: 1 base; J trimming: 7 bases; junction bases outside the gene matches: 9. Per the germline V gene, CDR1 is SGHVS and CDR2 is FNYEAQ. This CDR3 contains 16 residues. Here the CDR3 DNA reads TGTGCCAGCAGCTTAGTGGCGGGAGGAGGTAATAATGAGCAGTTCTTC. It is translated as CASSLVAGGGNNEQFF.

In this sample, this clonotype turned up a few times. For the CDR3, the DNA is TGTGCCAGCAGTGTTGGGCCCTATACTATGAGGGATTACGAGCAGTACTTC. This codes for CASSVGPYTMRDYEQYF. The chain uses TRBV2 and TRBJ2-7; D perhaps matches TRBD2 (5 bases). Germline CDR1 is SNHLY and CDR2 is FYNNEI. This CDR3 is 17 amino acids long. Trimming shortened V by 4 bases and J by 4 bases, and 23 bases separated the two germline ends. The full variable domain, in which reference TRBV2 and TRBJ2-7 provide the parts outside the CDR3, is EPEVTQTPSHQVTQMGQEVILRCVPISNHLYFYWYRQILGQKVEFLVSFYNNEISEKSEIFDDQFSVERPDGSNFTLKIRSTKLEDSAMYFCASSVGPYTMRDYEQYFGPGTRLTVT.

This clonotype was counted a few times. The chain has TRBV15 and TRBJ2-1; D is unresolved. Per germline, CDR1 LNHNV and CDR2 YYDKDF (reference sequence). V lost 0 bases and J lost 4, with 10 bases in between. The CDR3 is 15 amino acids. CDR3 DNA sequence: TGTGCCACCAGCAGAGATGGGCACGCGTACAATGAGCAGTTCTTC. Translated, it gives CATSRDGHAYNEQFF.

The chain combines TRBV7-9 with TRBJ1-5; D call uncertain. Germline V gives CDR1 SEHNR, CDR2 FQNEAQ (reference sequence). V lost 4 bases, J lost 0 bases, and 7 bases lay in between. This CDR3 spans 14 amino acids. DNA of the CDR3: TGTGCCAGCAGCTCCGCCAATAGCAATCAGCCCCAGCATTTT. It is translated as CASSSANSNQPQHF.